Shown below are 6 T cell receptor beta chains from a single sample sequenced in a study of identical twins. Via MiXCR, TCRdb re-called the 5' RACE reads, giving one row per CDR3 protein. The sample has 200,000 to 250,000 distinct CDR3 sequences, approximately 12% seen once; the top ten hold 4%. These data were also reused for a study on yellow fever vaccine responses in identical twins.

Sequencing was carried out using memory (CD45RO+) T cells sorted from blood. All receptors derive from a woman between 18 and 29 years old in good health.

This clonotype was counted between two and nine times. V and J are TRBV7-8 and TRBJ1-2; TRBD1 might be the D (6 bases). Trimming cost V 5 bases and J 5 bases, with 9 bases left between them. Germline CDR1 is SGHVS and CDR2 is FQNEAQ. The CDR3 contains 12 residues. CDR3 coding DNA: TGTGCCAGCAGCGGACAGACTTATGGCTACACCTTC. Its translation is CASSGQTYGYTF. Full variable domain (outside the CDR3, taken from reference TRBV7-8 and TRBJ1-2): GAGVSQSPRYKVAKRGQDVALRCDPISGHVSLFWYQQALGQGPEFLTYFQNEAQLDKSGLPSDRFFAERPEGSVSTLKIQRTQQEDSAVYLCASSGQTYGYTFGSGTRLTVV.

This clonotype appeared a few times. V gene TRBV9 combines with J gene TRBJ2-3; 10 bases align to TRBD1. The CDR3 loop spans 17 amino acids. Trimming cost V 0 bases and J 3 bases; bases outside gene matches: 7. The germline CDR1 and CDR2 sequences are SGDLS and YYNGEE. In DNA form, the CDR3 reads TGTGCCAGCAGCGTAGTGGCCTCGGGACAGGGGACAGATACGCAGTATTTT. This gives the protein CASSVVASGQGTDTQYF.

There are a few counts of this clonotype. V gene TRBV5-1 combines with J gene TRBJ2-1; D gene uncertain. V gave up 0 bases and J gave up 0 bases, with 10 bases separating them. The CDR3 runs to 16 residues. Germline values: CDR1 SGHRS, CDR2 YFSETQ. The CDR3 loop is CASSLEGRSSYNEQFF. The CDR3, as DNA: TGCGCCAGCAGCTTGGAAGGCAGGAGCTCCTACAATGAGCAGTTCTTC.

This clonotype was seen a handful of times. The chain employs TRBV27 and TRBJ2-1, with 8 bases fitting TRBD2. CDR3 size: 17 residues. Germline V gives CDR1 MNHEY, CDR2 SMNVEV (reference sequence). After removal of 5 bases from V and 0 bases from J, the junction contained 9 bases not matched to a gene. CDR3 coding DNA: TGTGCCAGCAGTCCTCCTTTGCGGGAGGTCTCCTACAATGAGCAGTTCTTC. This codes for CASSPPLREVSYNEQFF.

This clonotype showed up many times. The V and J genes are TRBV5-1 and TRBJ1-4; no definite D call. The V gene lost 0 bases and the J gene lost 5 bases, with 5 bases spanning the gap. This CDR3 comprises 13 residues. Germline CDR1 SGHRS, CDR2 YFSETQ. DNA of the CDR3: TGCGCCAGCAGCTTGGCACAGAATGAAAAACTGTTTTTT. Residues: CASSLAQNEKLFF.

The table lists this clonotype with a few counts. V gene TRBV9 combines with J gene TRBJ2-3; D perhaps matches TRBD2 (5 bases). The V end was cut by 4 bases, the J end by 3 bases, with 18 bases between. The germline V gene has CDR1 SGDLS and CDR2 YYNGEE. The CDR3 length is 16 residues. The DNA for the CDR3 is TGTGCCAGCAGCCCGGAGGAACTACACTGGACAGATACGCAGTATTTT. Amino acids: CASSPEELHWTDTQYF. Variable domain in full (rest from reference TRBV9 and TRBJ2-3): DSGVTQTPKHLITATGQRVTLRCSPRSGDLSVYWYQQSLDQGLQFLIQYYNGEERAKGNILERFSAQQFPDLHSELNLSSLELGDSALYFCASSPEELHWTDTQYFGPGTRLTVL.